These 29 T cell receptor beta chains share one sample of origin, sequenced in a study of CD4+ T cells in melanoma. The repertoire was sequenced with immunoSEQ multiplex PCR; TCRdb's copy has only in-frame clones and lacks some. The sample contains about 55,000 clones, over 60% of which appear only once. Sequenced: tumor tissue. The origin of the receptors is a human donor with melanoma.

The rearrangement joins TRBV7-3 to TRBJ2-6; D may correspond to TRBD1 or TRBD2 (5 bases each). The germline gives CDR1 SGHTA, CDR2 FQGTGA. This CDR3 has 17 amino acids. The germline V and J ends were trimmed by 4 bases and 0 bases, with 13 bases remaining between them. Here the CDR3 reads CASSYPGPDSGANVLTF. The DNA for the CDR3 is TGTGCCAGCAGCTACCCGGGACCGGACTCTGGGGCCAACGTCCTGACTTTC.

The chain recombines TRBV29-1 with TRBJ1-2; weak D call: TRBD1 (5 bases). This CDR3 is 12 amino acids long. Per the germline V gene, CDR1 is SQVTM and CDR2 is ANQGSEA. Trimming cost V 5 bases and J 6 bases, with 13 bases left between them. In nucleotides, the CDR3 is TGCAGCGTTTCGGGGGAAGGGAATGGCTACACCTTC. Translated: CSVSGEGNGYTF.

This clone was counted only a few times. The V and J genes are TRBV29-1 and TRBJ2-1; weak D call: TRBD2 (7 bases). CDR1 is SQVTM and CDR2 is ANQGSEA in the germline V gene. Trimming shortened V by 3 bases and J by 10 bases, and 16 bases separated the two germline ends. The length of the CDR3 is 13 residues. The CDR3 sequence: CSVERGGPGEQFF. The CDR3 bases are TGCAGCGTTGAGAGGGGGGGGCCTGGGGAGCAGTTCTTC.

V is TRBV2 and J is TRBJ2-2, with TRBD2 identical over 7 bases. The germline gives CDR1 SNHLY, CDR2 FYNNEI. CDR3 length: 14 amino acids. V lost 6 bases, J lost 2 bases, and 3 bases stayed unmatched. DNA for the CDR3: TGTGCCAGCAGACTAGCGCGAAACACCGGGGAGCTGTTTTTT. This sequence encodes CASRLARNTGELFF.

DNA of the CDR3: TGTGCCAGCAGCGGCCCCGGGCCAGCTAACTATGGCTACACCTTC. Residues: CASSGPGPANYGYTF. The rearrangement links TRBV9 to TRBJ1-2, with D unresolved. Germline values: CDR1 SGDLS, CDR2 YYNGEE. The CDR3 length is 15 residues. Deletions cut 3 bases from V and 0 bases from J, with 12 bases between.

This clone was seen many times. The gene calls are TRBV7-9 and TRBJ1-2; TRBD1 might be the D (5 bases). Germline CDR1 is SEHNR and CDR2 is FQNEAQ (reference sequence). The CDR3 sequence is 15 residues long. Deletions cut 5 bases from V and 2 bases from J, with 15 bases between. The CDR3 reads CASSNLAGTNYGYTF. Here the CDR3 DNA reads TGTGCCAGCAGCAATCTTGCGGGGACCAACTATGGCTACACCTTC.

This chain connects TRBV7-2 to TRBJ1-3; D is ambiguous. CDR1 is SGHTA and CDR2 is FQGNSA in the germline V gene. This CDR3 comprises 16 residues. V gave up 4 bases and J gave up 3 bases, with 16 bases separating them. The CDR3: CASSSATGSYGNTIYF. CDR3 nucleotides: TGTGCCAGCAGCTCCGCTACCGGGTCTTATGGAAACACCATATATTTT.

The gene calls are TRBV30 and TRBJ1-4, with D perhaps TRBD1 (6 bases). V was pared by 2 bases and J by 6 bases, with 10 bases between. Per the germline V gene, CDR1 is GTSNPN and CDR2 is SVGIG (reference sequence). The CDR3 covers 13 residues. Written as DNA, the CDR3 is TGTGCCTGGAGTATAGGGGGATATGAAAAACTGTTTTTT. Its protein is CAWSIGGYEKLFF.

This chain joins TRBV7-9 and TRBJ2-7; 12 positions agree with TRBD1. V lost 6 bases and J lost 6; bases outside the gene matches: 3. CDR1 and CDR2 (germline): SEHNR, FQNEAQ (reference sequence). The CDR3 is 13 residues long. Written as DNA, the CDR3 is TGTGCCAGCAGGGGACAGGGGGCGGTCGAGCAGTACTTC. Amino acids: CASRGQGAVEQYF.

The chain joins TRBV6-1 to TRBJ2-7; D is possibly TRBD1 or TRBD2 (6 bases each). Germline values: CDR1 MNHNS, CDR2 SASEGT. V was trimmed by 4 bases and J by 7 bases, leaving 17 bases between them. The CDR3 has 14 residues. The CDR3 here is CASSVATGASEQYF. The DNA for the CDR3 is TGTGCCAGCAGTGTAGCCACGGGGGCGTCAGAGCAGTACTTC.

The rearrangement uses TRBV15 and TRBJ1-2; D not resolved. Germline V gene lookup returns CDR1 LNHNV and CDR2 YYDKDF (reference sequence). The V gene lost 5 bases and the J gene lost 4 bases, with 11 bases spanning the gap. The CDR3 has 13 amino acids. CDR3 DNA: TGTGCCACCAGCCCTCTCGGGCCCTATGGCTACACCTTC. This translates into CATSPLGPYGYTF.

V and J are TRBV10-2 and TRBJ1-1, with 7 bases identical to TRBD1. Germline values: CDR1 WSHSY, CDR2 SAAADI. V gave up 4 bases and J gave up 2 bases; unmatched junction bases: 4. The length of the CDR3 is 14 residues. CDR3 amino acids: CASSGRTGNTEAFF. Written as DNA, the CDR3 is TGCGCCAGCAGTGGTCGGACAGGAAACACTGAAGCTTTCTTT.

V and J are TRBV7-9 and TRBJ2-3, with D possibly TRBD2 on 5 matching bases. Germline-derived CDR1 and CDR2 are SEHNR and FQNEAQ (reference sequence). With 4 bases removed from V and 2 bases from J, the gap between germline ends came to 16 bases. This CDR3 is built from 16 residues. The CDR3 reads CASSSYGGTITDTQYF. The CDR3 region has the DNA TGTGCCAGCAGCTCCTACGGAGGTACGATCACAGATACGCAGTATTTT.

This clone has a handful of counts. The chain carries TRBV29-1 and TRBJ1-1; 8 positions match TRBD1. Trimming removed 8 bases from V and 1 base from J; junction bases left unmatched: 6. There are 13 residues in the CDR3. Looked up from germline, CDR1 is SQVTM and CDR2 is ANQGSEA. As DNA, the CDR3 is TGCAGCTCCCAGGACAGGGAGAACACTGAAGCTTTCTTT. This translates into CSSQDRENTEAFF.

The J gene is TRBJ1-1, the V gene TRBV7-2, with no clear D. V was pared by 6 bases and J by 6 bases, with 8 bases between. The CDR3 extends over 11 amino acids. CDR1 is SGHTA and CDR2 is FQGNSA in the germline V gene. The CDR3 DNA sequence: TGTGCCAGCAGATTCTCCGCTGAAGCTTTCTTT. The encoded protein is CASRFSAEAFF.

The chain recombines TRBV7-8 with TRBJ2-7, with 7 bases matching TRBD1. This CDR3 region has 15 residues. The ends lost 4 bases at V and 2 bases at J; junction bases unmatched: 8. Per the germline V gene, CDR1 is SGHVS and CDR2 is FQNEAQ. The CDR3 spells CASSSPGQRPYEQYF. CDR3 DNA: TGTGCCAGCAGCTCCCCGGGACAGCGACCCTACGAGCAGTACTTC.

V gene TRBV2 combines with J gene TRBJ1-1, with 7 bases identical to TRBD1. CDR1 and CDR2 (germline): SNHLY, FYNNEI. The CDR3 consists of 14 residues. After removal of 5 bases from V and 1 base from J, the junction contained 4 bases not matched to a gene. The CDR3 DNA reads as TGTGCCAGCAGTATAAGACAGGGGAACACTGAAGCTTTCTTT. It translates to CASSIRQGNTEAFF. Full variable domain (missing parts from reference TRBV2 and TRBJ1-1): EPEVTQTPSHQVTQMGQEVILRCVPISNHLYFYWYRQILGQKVEFLVSFYNNEISEKSEIFDDQFSVERPDGSNFTLKIRSTKLEDSAMYFCASSIRQGNTEAFFGQGTRLTVV.

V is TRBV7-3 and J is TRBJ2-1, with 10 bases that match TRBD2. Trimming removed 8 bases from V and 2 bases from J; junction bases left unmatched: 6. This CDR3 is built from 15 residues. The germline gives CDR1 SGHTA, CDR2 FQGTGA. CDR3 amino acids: CASSPAGGPYNEQFF. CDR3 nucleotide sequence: TGTGCCAGCTCTCCAGCGGGGGGGCCCTACAATGAGCAGTTCTTC.

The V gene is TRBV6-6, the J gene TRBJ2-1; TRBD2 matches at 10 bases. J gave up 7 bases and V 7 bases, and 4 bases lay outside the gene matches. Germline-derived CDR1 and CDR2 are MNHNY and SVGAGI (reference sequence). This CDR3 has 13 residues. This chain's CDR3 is CASTQLAGNEQFF. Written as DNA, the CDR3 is TGTGCCAGCACACAACTAGCGGGGAATGAGCAGTTCTTC.

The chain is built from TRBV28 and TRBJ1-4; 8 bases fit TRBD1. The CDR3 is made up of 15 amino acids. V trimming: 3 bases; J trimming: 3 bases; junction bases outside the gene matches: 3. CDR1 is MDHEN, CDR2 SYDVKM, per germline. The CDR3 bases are TGTGCCAGCAGTTTCCAGACAGGGGCTAATGAAAAACTGTTTTTT. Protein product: CASSFQTGANEKLFF.

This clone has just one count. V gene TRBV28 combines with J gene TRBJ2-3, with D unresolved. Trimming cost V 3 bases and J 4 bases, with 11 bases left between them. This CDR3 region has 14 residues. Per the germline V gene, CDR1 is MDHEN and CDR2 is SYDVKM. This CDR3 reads CASSFVTSADTQYF. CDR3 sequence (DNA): TGTGCCAGCAGTTTCGTGACAAGCGCAGATACGCAGTATTTT.

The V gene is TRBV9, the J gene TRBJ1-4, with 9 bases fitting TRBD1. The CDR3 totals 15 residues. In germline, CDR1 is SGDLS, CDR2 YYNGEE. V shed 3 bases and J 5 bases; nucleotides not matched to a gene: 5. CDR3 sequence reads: CASSGVGTGNEKLFF. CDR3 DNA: TGTGCCAGCAGCGGAGTCGGGACAGGGAATGAAAAACTGTTTTTT.

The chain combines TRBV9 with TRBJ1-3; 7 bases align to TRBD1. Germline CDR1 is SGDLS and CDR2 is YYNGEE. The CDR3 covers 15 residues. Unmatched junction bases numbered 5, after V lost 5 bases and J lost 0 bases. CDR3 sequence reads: CASRGRDSSGNTIYF. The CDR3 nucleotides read TGTGCCAGCAGGGGGAGGGACAGCTCTGGAAACACCATATATTTT.

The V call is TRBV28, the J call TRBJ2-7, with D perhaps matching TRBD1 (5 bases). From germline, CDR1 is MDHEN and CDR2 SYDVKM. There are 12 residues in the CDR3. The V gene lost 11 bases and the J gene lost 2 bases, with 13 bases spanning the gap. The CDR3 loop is CAAQGSTYEQYF. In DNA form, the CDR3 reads TGTGCCGCTCAGGGATCGACCTACGAGCAGTACTTC.

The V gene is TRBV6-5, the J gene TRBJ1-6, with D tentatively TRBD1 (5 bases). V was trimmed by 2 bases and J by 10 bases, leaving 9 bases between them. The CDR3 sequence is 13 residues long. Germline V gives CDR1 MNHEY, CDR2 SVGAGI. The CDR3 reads CASSYRGVSPLHF. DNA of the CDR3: TGTGCCAGCAGTTACCGAGGGGTGTCACCCCTCCACTTT.

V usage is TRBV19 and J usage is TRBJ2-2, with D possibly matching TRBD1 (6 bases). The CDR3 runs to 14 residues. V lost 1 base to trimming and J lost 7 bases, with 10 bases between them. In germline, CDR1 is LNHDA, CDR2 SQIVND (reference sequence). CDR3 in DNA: TGTGCCAGTAGTATAGCTGGGGGCAGCGGGGAGCTGTTTTTT. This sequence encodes CASSIAGGSGELFF. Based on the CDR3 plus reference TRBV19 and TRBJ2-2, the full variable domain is DGGITQSPKYLFRKEGQNVTLSCEQNLNHDAMYWYRQDPGQGLRLIYYSQIVNDFQKGDIAEGYSVSREKKESFPLTVTSAQKNPTAFYLCASSIAGGSGELFFGEGSRLTVL.

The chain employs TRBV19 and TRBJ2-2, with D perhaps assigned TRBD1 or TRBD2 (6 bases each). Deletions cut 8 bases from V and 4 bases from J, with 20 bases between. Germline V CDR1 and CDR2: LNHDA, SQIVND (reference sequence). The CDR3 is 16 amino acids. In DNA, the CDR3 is TGTGCCAGTCAAAAAGCCCCGGGGGCGGGCACCGGGGAGCTGTTTTTT. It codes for CASQKAPGAGTGELFF.

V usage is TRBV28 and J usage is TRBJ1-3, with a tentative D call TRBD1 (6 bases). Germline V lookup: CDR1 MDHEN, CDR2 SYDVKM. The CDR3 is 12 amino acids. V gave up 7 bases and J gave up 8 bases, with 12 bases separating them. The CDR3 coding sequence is TGTGCCAGCAATCAGGGGAGGTACACCATATATTTT. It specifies CASNQGRYTIYF.

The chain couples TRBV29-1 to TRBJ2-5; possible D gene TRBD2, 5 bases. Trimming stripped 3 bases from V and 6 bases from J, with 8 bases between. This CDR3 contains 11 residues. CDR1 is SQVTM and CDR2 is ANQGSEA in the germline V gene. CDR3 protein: CSVDDGKTQYF. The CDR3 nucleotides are TGCAGCGTTGACGACGGGAAGACCCAGTACTTC.